The 14 T cell receptor beta chains listed next were all sequenced from one sample in a study of blood T cells in healthy people across ages. With a J-beta primer mix and a sample-barcoded 5' primer, a second PCR ran roughly 6 to 12 cycles. From the 5' RACE reads, TCRdb called clonotypes with MiXCR, one entry per CDR3 protein. The sample records about 930,000 distinct CDR3 sequences, almost 30% being singletons. This sample was also put to use in a study of T cells of mothers and their children.

The specimen was blood. The source is a woman aged 35 to 49 in good health.

This clonotype was detected only a few times. V is TRBV29-1 and J is TRBJ2-6; perhaps TRBD1 as D (6 bases). Trimming took 5 bases from V and 4 from J, leaving 9 bases between them. Germline CDR1 and CDR2: SQVTM and ANQGSEA. There are 13 residues in the CDR3. The CDR3 bases are TGCAGCGTTCAGGGGAGAGGGGCCAACGTCCTGACTTTC. This gives the protein CSVQGRGANVLTF.

This clonotype was seen repeatedly, ten times or more. The chain couples TRBV18 to TRBJ2-5; maybe TRBD1 (6 bases). Germline V gene sequence: CDR1 KGHSH, CDR2 LQKENI. CDR3 length: 13 residues. The germline V and J ends were trimmed by 5 bases and 3 bases, with 10 bases remaining between them. The CDR3 coding sequence is TGTGCCAGCTCAACCGGACAGAAAGAGACCCAGTACTTC. Residues: CASSTGQKETQYF. The full variable domain, with the rest looked up from reference TRBV18 and TRBJ2-5, is NAGVMQNPRHLVRRRGQEARLRCSPMKGHSHVYWYRQLPEEGLKFMVYLQKENIIDESGMPKERFSAEFPKEGPSILRIQQVVRGDSAAYFCASSTGQKETQYFGPGTRLLVL.

To note about this clonotype: Being one base from a much bigger clone, this may be a read error. The CDR3 spells CASSRDNQVWETRYF. The CDR3 bases are TGTGCCAGCAGTAGGGACAACCAAGTATGGGAGACCCGGTACTTC. The chain combines TRBV27 with TRBJ2-5, with D tentatively TRBD1 (6 bases). CDR3 size: 15 residues. Germline CDR1 reads MNHEY; CDR2 reads SMNVEV (reference sequence).

Details on this clonotype: One base away lies a much larger clone, so this may be a sequencing read error. V and J are TRBV5-1 and TRBJ2-3; 11 bases map to TRBD2. Looked up from germline, CDR1 is SGHRS and CDR2 is YFSETQ. After removal of 6 bases from V and 3 bases from J, the junction contained 9 bases not matched to a gene. This CDR3 spans 16 amino acids. The CDR3 sequence: CASNSILAGGTDTQYF. The CDR3 DNA reads TGCGCCAGCAACTCGATCCTAGCGGGGGGTACAGATACGCAGTATTTT.

This clonotype was found a few times. V usage is TRBV4-1 and J usage is TRBJ1-6; no definite D call. The CDR3 sequence is 17 residues long. The V gene lost 1 base and the J gene lost 2 bases, with 12 bases spanning the gap. CDR1 and CDR2 (germline): MGHRA, YSYEKL. This chain's CDR3 is CASSQVLPIAYNSPLHF. Here the CDR3 DNA reads TGCGCCAGCAGCCAAGTGTTGCCCATTGCCTATAATTCACCCCTCCACTTT.

V and J are TRBV5-5 and TRBJ2-2; 7 positions agree with TRBD1. The ends lost 5 bases at V and 5 bases at J; junction bases unmatched: 9. This CDR3 is 15 amino acids long. Per germline, CDR1 SGHKS and CDR2 YYEKEE (reference sequence). CDR3 in amino acids: CASSPVTGRTGELFF. CDR3 in DNA: TGTGCCAGCAGTCCTGTGACAGGGCGGACCGGGGAGCTGTTTTTT.

Comments on this clonotype: Sequence at one end of the junction differs from germline and may be a read error. The chain has TRBV7-2 and TRBJ2-1; maybe TRBD1 (6 bases). Germline V CDR1 and CDR2: SGHTA, FQGNSA. The CDR3 has 15 amino acids. DNA for the CDR3: TGTGCCGGCAGCTTAATCATAGTACAGGGAAATGAGCAGTTCTTC. Translated: CAGSLIIVQGNEQFF.

This clonotype was found once. The junction departs from germline at one end; a sequencing error may be responsible. V gene TRBV18 combines with J gene TRBJ1-1; the D gene is possibly TRBD1 (6 bases). The CDR3 consists of 13 residues. CDR1 is KGHSH, CDR2 LQKENI, per germline. In DNA, the CDR3 is TGTGCCGGCTCACCAGGTCGGGACACTGGAGCTTTCTTT. Its translation: CAGSPGRDTGAFF.

This clonotype was seen a few times. This sequence joins TRBV7-2 and TRBJ2-2; either TRBD1 or TRBD2 may supply D (5 bases each). The CDR3 is made up of 15 amino acids. Germline CDR1 is SGHTA and CDR2 is FQGNSA. V was shortened by 3 bases and J by 7 bases, with 15 bases between the two germline ends. The CDR3 nucleotides read TGTGCCAGCAGCTTCGGGGCGGCCGGTGTCGGGGAGCTGTTTTTT. Protein sequence: CASSFGAAGVGELFF.

Comment on this clonotype: This could be a read error, since a much larger clone is one nucleotide away. The chain combines TRBV6-6 with TRBJ1-1, with a possible D match to TRBD1 (6 bases). The CDR3 length is 14 residues. Germline V gene data show CDR1 as MNHNY and CDR2 as SVGAGI (reference sequence). CDR3 protein: CAGSYRALNTEAFF. CDR3 nucleotide sequence: TGTGCCGGCAGTTACAGGGCACTGAACACTGAAGCTTTCTTT.

The chain is built from TRBV9 and TRBJ2-3; 10 bases agree with TRBD2. V lost 0 bases and J lost 4; bases outside the gene matches: 5. The CDR3 covers 16 residues. Germline CDR1 is SGDLS and CDR2 is YYNGEE. The CDR3: CASSVELAGESDTQYF. CDR3 nucleotides: TGTGCCAGCAGCGTAGAGCTAGCGGGGGAGTCAGATACGCAGTATTTT.

V and J are TRBV7-2 and TRBJ1-5, with D unclear. CDR3 size: 14 residues. Germline-derived CDR1 and CDR2 are SGHTA and FQGNSA. The V end lost 1 base, the J end lost 4 bases, and 8 bases lay between the germline ends. CDR3 region: CASSLGWRNQPQHF. DNA of the CDR3: TGTGCCAGCAGCTTAGGTTGGCGGAATCAGCCCCAGCATTTT.

Comment on this clonotype: A clone one base away is much larger, so this may be a read error. The V gene is TRBV12-3 or TRBV12-4, the J gene TRBJ2-1; no clear D. The CDR3 has 11 amino acids. CDR3 nucleotides: TGTGCCAGCGGCTCCTACAATGAGCAGCTCTTC. Its translation: CASGSYNEQLF.

The V gene is TRBV18, the J gene TRBJ2-7, with a tentative D call TRBD1 (6 bases). V was shortened by 3 bases and J by 4 bases, with 16 bases between the two germline ends. Germline CDR1 KGHSH, CDR2 LQKENI. CDR3 length: 15 amino acids. The DNA of the CDR3 is TGTGCCAGCTCACCCCCCGGGACAAGGGGTTACGAGCAGTACTTC. This gives the protein CASSPPGTRGYEQYF. The variable domain in full, with the rest retrieved from reference TRBV18 and TRBJ2-7, is NAGVMQNPRHLVRRRGQEARLRCSPMKGHSHVYWYRQLPEEGLKFMVYLQKENIIDESGMPKERFSAEFPKEGPSILRIQQVVRGDSAAYFCASSPPGTRGYEQYFGPGTRLTVT.